This T cell receptor beta chain was captured by sequencing in a study of vaccination effects on CD4 cells after COVID-19. Profiled with immunoSEQ multiplex PCR; TCRdb holds only in-frame clones, not every one. This sample has over 45,000 clones, with 60% to 85% found just once. Upon completion of around eleven days in culture, CD4+ T cells were isolated. Germline CDR1 reads SNHLY; CDR2 reads FYNNEI. This CDR3 is built from 13 residues. Trimming left V 6 bases short and J 2 bases short, with 8 bases between. Note on this clone: What it recognizes is unknown.

This sequence originates from a human donor who received a COVID-19 vaccine. V gene TRBV2 combines with J gene TRBJ1-5; D call uncertain. The material sequenced was CD4+ T cells from PBMCs cultured without peptide, taken before COVID-19 vaccination. CDR3 loop: CASRPGGNQPQHF. In nucleotides, the CDR3 is TGTGCCAGCAGACCGGGAGGCAATCAGCCCCAGCATTTT.